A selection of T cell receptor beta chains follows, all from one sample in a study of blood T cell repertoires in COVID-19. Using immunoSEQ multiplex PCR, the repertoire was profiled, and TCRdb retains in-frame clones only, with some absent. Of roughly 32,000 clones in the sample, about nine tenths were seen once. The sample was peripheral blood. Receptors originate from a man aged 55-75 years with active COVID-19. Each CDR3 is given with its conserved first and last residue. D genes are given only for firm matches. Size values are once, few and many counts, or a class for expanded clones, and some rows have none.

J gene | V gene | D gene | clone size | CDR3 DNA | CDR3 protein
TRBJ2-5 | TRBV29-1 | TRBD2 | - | TGCAGCGTTGAGTTGGCGGGAGGGCCTTTAGAGACCCAGTACTTC | CSVELAGGPLETQYF
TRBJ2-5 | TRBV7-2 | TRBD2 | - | TGTGCCAGCAGCTCCCAAACACTAGCGGGGGTCGCGGTGGAGACCCAGTACTTC | CASSSQTLAGVAVETQYF
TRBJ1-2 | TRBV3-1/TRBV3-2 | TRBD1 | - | TGTGCCAGCAGCCCACAGTCGGGACAGTCGGGCTACACCTTC | CASSPQSGQSGYTF
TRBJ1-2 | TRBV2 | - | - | TGTGCCAGCAGTCCACTTCAGACAGTTAACTATGGCTACACCTTC | CASSPLQTVNYGYTF
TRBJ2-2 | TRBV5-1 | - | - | TGCGCCAGCAGCTTGGGGGAAGCGACAGGCACCGGGGAGCTGTTTTTT | CASSLGEATGTGELFF
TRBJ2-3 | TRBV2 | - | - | TGTGCCAGCAGGATCACTACCCCAACGAAGTATTTT | CASRITTPTKYF
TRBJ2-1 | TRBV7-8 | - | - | TGTGCCAGCAGCCCATCAACAGGGTTCAATGAGCAGTTCTTC | CASSPSTGFNEQFF
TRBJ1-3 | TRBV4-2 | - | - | TGTGCCAGCAGCCAAGAGCCCCCGGGACTCGGAGTCGCCTCTGGAAACACCATATATTTT | CASSQEPPGLGVASGNTIYF
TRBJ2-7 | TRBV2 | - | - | TGTGCCAGCAGTGAAGAAGGCAGGGCGATCTACGAGCAGTACTTC | CASSEEGRAIYEQYF
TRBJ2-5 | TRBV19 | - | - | TGTGCCAGTAGTACCCAGATACAAGAGACCCAGTACTTC | CASSTQIQETQYF
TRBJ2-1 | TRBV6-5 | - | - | TGTGCCAGCAGTTACTCAGCCCCTCCTGAGCAGTTCTTC | CASSYSAPPEQFF
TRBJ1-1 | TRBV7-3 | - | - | TGTGCCAGCAGCGGGCAACCGAACACTGAAGCTTTCTTT | CASSGQPNTEAFF
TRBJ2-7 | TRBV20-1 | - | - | TGCAGTGCTAGAGACCCTCCGGAGCAGTACTTC | CSARDPPEQYF
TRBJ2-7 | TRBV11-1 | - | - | TGTGCCAGCAGCTTAGGTTACAGCTACGAGCAGTACTTC | CASSLGYSYEQYF
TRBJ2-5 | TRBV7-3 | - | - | TGTGCCAGCAGCTTACAATCCAGCGGGGAGACCCAGTACTTC | CASSLQSSGETQYF
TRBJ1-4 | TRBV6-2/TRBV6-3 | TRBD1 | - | TGTGCCAGCAGTTACCCTCGGACAGGAGGTGAAAAACTGTTTTTT | CASSYPRTGGEKLFF
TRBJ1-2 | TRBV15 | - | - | TGTGCCACCAGCAGGGCGACAGACTATGGCTACACCTTC | CATSRATDYGYTF
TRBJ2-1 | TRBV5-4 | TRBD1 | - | TGTGCCAGCAGCCGCCGGGACAGGGTCCACAATGAGCAGTTCTTC | CASSRRDRVHNEQFF
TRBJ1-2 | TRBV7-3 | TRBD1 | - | TGTGCCAGCAGCCGAGGACAGGGGGCCCTCACCTTC | CASSRGQGALTF
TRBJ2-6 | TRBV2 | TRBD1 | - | TGTGCCACCCTGGAGAGGACAGGGGGAGGCTCTGGGGCCAACGTCCTGACTTTC | CATLERTGGGSGANVLTF
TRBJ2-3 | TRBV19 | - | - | TGTGCCAGTAGTATTACAGGTACACACACAGATACGCAGTATTTT | CASSITGTHTDTQYF
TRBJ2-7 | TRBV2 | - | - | TGTGCCAGCAGGATAGCGGTCGAGCAGTACTTC | CASRIAVEQYF
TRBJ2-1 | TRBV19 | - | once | TGTGCCAGTAGTTATGGCAGGGGTTTGGATGAGCAGTTCTTC | CASSYGRGLDEQFF
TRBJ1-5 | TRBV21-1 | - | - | TGTGCCAGCAGCAAAGGGCTGACAGGGGGCGAATATAGCAATCAGCCCCAGCATTTT | CASSKGLTGGEYSNQPQHF
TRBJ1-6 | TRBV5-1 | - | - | TGCGCCAGCAGCTTGTCGGGTGCTCGTTCACCCCTCCACTTT | CASSLSGARSPLHF
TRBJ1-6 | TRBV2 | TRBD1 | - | TGTGCCAGCAGGGACAGGGTTAATTCACCCCTCCACTTT | CASRDRVNSPLHF
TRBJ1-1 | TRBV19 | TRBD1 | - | TGTGCCAGTAGTGCCCCGGGACAGGGGGACACTGAAGCTTTCTTT | CASSAPGQGDTEAFF
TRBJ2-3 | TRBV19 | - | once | TGTGCCAGTAGTGTGGCGGGCACAGATACGCAGTATTTT | CASSVAGTDTQYF
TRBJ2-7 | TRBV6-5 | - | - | TGTGCCAGCAAGGCGGCGGCATCCTACGAGCAGTACTTC | CASKAAASYEQYF
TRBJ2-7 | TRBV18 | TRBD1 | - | TGTGCCAGCTCACCAACGACAGGGGAACAAAGCTCCTACGAGCAGTACTTC | CASSPTTGEQSSYEQYF
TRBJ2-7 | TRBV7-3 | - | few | TGTGCCAGCAGCCCAGAGCCCCGGGGGGAGCAGTACTTC | CASSPEPRGEQYF
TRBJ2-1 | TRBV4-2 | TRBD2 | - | TGTGCCAGCAGCCAAGTCACTAGCGGGGGGGCCTCCTACAATGAGCAGTTCTTC | CASSQVTSGGASYNEQFF
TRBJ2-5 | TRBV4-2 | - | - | TGTGCCAGCAGCCAAGAAGGTGTACCGGGAACACAAGAGACCCAGTACTTC | CASSQEGVPGTQETQYF
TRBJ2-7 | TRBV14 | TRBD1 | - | TGTGCCAGCAGCCAAGGGACAGGGACCTACGAGCAGTACTTC | CASSQGTGTYEQYF
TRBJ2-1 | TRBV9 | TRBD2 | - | TGTGCCAGCAGCGTAATGGGGACTAGCGGATACAATGAGCAGTTCTTC | CASSVMGTSGYNEQFF
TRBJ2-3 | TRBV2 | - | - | TGTGCCAGCAGTGACAGGACAGATACGCAGTATTTT | CASSDRTDTQYF
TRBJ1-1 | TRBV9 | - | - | TGTGCCAGCTCTCAGGCTTTGAACACTGAAGCTTTCTTT | CASSQALNTEAFF
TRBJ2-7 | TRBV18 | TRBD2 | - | TGTGCCAGCTCACCACGCTCTAGCGGGTACGAGCAGTACTTC | CASSPRSSGYEQYF
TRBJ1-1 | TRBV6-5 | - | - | TGTGCCAGCAGAACAGGGTCCATGGTTGAAGCTTTCTTT | CASRTGSMVEAFF
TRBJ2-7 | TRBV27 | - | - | TGTGCCAGCAGTTCGACAGTATCCTACGAGCAGTACTTC | CASSSTVSYEQYF
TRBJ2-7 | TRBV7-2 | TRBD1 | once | TGTGCCAGCAGCTTAGCAGGACAGGGGGATTACGAGCAGTACTTC | CASSLAGQGDYEQYF